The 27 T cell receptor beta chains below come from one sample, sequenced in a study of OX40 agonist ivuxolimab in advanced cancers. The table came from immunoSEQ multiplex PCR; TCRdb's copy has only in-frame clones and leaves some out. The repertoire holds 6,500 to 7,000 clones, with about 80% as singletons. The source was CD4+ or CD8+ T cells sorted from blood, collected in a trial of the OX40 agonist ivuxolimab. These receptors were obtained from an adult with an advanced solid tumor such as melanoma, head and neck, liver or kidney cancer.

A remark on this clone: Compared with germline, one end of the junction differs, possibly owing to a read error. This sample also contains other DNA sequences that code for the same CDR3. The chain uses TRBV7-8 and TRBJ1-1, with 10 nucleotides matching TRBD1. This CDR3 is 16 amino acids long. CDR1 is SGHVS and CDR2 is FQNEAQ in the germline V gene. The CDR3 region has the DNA TGTGCCAGCAGCGCCCGACAGGGGGCCAAGATTGGTGAAGCCTTCTTT. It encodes CASSARQGAKIGEAFF.

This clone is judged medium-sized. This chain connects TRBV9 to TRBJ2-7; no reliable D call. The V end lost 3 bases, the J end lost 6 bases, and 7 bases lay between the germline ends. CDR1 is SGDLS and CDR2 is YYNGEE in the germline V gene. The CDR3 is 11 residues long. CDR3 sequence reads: CASSGEREQYF. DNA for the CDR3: TGTGCCAGCAGCGGCGAGCGCGAGCAGTACTTC.

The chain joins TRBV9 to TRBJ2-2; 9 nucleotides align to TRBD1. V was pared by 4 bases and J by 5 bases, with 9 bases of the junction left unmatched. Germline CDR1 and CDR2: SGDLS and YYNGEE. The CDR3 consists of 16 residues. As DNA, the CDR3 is TGTGCCAGCAGCTTCCGACAGGGGGTGTTTACCGGGGAGCTGTTTTTT. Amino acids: CASSFRQGVFTGELFF.

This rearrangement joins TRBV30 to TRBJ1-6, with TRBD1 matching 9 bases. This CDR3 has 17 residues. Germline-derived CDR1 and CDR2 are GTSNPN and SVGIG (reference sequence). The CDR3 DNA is TGTGCGACGGAACAGGGGGCAGGGGTGACGATAAATTCACCCCTCCACTTT. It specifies CATEQGAGVTINSPLHF. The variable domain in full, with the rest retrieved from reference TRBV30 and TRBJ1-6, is SQTIHQWPATLVQPVGSPLSLECTVEGTSNPNLYWYRQAAGRGLQLLFYSVGIGQISSEVPQNLSASRPQDRQFILSSKKLLLSDSGFYLCATEQGAGVTINSPLHFGNGTRLTVT.

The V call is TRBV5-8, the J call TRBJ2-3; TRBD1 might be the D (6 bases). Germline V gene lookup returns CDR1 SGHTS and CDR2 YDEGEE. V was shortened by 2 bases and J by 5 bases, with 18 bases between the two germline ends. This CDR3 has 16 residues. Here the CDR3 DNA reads TGTGCCAGCAGCTTTTTGGCAGGGGAATACGGAGATACGCAGTATTTT. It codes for CASSFLAGEYGDTQYF.

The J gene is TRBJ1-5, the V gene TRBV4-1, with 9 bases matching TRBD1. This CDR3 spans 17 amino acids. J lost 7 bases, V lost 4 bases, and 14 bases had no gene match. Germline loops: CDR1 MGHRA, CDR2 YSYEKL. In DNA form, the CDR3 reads TGCGCCAGCAGCCCTATAGGGACAGGGCCCCTTGGGCAGCCCCAGCATTTT. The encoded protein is CASSPIGTGPLGQPQHF.

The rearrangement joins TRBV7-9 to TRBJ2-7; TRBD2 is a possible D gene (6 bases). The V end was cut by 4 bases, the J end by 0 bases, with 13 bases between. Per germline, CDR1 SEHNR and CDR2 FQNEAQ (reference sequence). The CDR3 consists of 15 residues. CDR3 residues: CASSYGTASSYEQYF. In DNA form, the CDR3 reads TGTGCCAGCAGCTACGGGACTGCCAGCTCCTACGAGCAGTACTTC.

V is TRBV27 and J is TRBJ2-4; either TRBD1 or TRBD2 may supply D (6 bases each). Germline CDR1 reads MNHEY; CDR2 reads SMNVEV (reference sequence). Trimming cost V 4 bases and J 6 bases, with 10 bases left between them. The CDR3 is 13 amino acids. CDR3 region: CASSSGARNIQYF. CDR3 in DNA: TGTGCCAGCAGTTCGGGGGCGAGAAACATTCAGTACTTC.

This CDR3 is CASSPGQGAQGETQYF. The CDR3 DNA reads as TGTGCCAGCAGCCCGGGACAGGGCGCTCAAGGGGAGACCCAGTACTTC. The chain recombines TRBV7-3 with TRBJ2-5, with 9 bases that match TRBD1. V lost 5 bases and J lost 5; bases outside the gene matches: 12. The V gene's germline CDR1 is SGHTA and CDR2 FQGTGA. This CDR3 contains 16 residues. The full variable domain, completed using reference TRBV7-3 and TRBJ2-5, is GAGVSQTPSNKVTEKGKYVELRCDPISGHTALYWYRQSLGQGPEFLIYFQGTGAADDSGLPNDRFFAVRPEGSVSTLKIQRTERGDSAVYLCASSPGQGAQGETQYFGPGTRLLVL.

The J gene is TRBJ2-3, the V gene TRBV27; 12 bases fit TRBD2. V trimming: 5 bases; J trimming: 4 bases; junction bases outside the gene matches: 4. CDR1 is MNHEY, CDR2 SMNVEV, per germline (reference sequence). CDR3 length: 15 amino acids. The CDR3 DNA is TGTGCCAGCAGTGAAGCTAGCGGGGGGGCAGATACGCAGTATTTT. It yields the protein CASSEASGGADTQYF.

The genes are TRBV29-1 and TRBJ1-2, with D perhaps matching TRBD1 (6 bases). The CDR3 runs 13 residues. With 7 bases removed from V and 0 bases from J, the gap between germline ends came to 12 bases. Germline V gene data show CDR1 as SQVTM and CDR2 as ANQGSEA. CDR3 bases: TGCAGCGCTCGGACAGAGACTAACTATGGCTACACCTTC. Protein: CSARTETNYGYTF.

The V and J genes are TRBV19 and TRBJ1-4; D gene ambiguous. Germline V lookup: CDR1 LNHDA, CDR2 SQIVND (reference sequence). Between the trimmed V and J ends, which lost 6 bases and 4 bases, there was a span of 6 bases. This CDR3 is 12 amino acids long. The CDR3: CASSKINEKLFF. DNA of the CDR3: TGTGCCAGTAGCAAGATTAATGAAAAACTGTTTTTT. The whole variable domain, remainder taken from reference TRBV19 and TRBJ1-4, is DGGITQSPKYLFRKEGQNVTLSCEQNLNHDAMYWYRQDPGQGLRLIYYSQIVNDFQKGDIAEGYSVSREKKESFPLTVTSAQKNPTAFYLCASSKINEKLFFGSGTQLSVL.

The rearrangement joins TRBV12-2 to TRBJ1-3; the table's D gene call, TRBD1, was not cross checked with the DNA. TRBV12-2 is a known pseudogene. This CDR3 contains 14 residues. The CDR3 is CASRLTDRQNTIYF. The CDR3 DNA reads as TGTGCAAGTCGCTTAACCGACAGGCAAAACACCATATATTTT.

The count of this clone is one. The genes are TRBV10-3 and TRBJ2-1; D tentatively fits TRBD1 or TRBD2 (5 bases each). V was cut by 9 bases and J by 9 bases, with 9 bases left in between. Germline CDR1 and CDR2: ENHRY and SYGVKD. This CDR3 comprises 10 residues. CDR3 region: CAMGTGEQFF. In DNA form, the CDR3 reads TGTGCCATGGGGACGGGTGAGCAGTTCTTC.

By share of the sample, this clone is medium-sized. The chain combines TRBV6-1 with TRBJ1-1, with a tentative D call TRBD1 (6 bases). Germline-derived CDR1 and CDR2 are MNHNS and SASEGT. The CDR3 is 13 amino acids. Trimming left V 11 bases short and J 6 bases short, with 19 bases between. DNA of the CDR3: TGTGCCTTGTCCCAGGGGTGGGTTGCTGAAGCTTTCTTT. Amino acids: CALSQGWVAEAFF.

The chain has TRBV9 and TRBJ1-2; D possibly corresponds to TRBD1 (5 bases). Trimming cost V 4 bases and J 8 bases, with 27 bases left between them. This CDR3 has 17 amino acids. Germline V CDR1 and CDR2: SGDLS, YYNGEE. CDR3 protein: CASSPLERLGVRDGYTF. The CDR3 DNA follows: TGTGCCAGCAGCCCTTTGGAGAGGTTGGGGGTGAGGGACGGCTACACCTTC.

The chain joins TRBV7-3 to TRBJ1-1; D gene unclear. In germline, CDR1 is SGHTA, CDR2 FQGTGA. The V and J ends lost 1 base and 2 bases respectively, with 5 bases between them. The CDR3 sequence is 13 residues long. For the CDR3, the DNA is TGTGCCAGCAGCTTAAGGAGTAACACTGAAGCTTTCTTT. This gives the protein CASSLRSNTEAFF.

The DNA of the CDR3 is TGTGCCAGCAGTGGAGGGGGGGGAGGCACAGATACGCAGTATTTT. Its translation is CASSGGGGGTDTQYF. This rearrangement joins TRBV6-4 to TRBJ2-3, with D maybe TRBD2 (7 bases). Trimming pared 4 bases from V and 1 base from J, leaving 12 bases between. The germline gives CDR1 MRHNA, CDR2 SNTAGT. CDR3 length: 15 amino acids.

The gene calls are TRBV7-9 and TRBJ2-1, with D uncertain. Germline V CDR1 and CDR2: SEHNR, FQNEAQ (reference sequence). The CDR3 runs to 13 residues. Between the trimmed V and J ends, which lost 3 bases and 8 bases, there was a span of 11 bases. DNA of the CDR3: TGTGCCAGCAGCTTCGGTTTGGACGATGAGCAGTTCTTC. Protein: CASSFGLDDEQFF.

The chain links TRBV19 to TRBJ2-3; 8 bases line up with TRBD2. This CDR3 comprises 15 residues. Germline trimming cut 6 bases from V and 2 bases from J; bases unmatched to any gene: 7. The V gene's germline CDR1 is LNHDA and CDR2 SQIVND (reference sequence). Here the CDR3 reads CASREAGELTDTQYF. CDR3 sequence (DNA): TGTGCCAGTAGGGAAGCGGGGGAGCTCACAGATACGCAGTATTTT.

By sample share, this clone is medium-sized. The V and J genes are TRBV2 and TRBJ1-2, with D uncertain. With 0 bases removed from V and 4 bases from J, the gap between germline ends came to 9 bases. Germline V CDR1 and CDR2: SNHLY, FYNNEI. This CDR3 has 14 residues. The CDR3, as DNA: TGTGCCAGCAGTGAAGCCGGGGTGGCCTATGGCTACACCTTC. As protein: CASSEAGVAYGYTF.

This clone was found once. The CDR3, as DNA: TGTGCCAGCAGCTTAACCTCCTACAATGAGCAGTTCTTC. Its translation is CASSLTSYNEQFF. The chain couples TRBV13 to TRBJ2-1; no clear D. From germline, CDR1 is PRHDT and CDR2 FYEKMQ (reference sequence). The ends were cut back, 2 bases at V and 0 bases at J, with 2 bases in the middle. The CDR3 has 13 residues.

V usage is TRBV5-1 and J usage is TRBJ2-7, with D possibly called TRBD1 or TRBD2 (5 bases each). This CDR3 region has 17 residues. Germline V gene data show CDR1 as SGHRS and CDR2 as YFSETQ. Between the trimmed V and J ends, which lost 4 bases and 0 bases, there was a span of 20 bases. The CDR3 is CASSATITGLHSYEQYF. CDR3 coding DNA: TGCGCCAGCAGCGCAACCATCACGGGGCTTCACTCCTACGAGCAGTACTTC.

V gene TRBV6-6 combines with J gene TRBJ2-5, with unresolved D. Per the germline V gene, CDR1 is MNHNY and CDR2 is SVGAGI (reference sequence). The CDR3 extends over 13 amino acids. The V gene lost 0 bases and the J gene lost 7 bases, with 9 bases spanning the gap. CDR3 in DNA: TGTGCCAGCAGTTACTCGAACCTTGGGACCCAGTACTTC. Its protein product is CASSYSNLGTQYF.

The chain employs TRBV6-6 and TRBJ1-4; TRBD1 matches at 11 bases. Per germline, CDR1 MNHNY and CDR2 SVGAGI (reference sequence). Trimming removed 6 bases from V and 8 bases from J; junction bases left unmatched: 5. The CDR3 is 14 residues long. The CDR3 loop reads CASRTGDRGEKLFF. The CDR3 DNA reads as TGTGCCAGCAGAACGGGGGACAGGGGGGAAAAACTGTTTTTT.

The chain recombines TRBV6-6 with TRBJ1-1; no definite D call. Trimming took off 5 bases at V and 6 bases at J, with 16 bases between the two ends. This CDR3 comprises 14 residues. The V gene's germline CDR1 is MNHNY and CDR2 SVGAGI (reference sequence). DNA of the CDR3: TGTGCCAGCAGTCCACCCCAGTACGGGGCTGAAGCTTTCTTT. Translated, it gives CASSPPQYGAEAFF.

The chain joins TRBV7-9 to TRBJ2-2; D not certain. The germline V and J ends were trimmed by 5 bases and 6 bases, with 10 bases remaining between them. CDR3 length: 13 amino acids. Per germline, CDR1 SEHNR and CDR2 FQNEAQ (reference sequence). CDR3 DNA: TGTGCCAGCAGCCCTCCTAGGCCCGGGGAGCTGTTTTTT. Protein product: CASSPPRPGELFF.